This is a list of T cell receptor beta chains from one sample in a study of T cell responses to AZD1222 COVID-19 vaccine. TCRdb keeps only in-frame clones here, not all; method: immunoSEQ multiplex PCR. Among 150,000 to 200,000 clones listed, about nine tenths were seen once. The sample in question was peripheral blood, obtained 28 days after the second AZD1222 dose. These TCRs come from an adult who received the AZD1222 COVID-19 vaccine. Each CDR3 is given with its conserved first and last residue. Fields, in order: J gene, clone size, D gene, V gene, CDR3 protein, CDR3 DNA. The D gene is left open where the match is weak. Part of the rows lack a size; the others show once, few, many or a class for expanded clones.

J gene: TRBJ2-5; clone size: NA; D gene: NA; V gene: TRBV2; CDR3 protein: CASSDEQAQRGETQYF; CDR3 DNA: TGTGCCAGCAGTGACGAGCAGGCCCAAAGAGGAGAGACCCAGTACTTC
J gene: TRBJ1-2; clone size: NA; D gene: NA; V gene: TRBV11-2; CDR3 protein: CASSLDWNYGYTF; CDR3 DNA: TGTGCCAGCAGCTTAGATTGGAACTATGGCTACACCTTC
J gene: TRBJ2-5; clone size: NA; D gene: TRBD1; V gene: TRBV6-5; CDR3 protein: CASGRTGTREAQYF; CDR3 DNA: TGTGCCAGCGGTCGGACAGGAACAAGAGAGGCCCAGTACTTC
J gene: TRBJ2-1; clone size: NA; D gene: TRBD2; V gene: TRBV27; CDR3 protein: CASSNKGLASLYNEQFF; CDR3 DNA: TGTGCCAGCAGCAACAAGGGACTAGCTTCGCTCTACAATGAGCAGTTCTTC
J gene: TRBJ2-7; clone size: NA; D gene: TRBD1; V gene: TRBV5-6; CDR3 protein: CASSRPSGTGGLEQYF; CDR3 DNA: TGTGCCAGCAGCCGCCCGTCCGGGACAGGGGGGCTCGAGCAGTACTTC
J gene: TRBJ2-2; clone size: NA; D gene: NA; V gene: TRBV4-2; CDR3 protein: CASSQVTGELFF; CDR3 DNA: TGTGCCAGCAGCCAAGTTACCGGGGAGCTGTTTTTT
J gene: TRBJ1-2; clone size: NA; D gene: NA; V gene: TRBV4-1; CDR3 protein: CASSQLLRGIGYTF; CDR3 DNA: TGCGCCAGCAGCCAACTTTTAAGGGGTATAGGCTACACCTTC
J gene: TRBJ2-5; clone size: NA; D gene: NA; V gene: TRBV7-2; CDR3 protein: CASSLGVLQTQYF; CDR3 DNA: TGTGCCAGCAGCTTAGGGGTACTGCAGACCCAGTACTTC
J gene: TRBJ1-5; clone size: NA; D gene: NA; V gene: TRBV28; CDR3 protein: CASSPQGSRNQPQHF; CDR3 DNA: TGTGCCAGCAGCCCGCAGGGGTCACGCAATCAGCCCCAGCATTTT
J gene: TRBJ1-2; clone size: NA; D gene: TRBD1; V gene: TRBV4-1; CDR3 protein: CASSQAGTGGDYGYTF; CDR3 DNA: TGCGCCAGCAGCCAAGCCGGGACAGGGGGCGACTATGGCTACACCTTC
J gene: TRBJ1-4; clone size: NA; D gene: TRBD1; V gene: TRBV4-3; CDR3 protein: CASSAWDSLATNEKLFF; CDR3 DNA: TGCGCCAGCAGCGCCTGGGACAGTCTCGCAACTAATGAAAAACTGTTTTTT
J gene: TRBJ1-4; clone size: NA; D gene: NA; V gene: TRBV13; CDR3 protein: CASSLAPTNEKLFF; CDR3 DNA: TGTGCCAGCAGCTTAGCCCCAACTAATGAAAAACTGTTTTTT
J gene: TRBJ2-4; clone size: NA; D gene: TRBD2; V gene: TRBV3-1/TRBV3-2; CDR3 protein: CASSQVLTSGGAQNIQYF; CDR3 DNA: TGTGCCAGCAGCCAAGTCCTGACTAGCGGGGGGGCTCAAAACATTCAGTACTTC
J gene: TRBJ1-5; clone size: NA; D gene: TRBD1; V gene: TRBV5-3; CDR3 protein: CARSLVEGAYNQPQHF; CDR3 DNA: TGTGCCAGAAGCTTGGTCGAGGGGGCGTACAATCAGCCCCAGCATTTT
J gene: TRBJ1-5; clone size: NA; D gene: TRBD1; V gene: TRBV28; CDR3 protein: CASSDRVQPQHF; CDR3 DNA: TGTGCCAGCAGTGACAGGGTACAGCCCCAGCATTTT
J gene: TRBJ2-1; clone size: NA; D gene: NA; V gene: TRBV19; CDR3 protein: CASARQTYNEQFF; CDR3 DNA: TGTGCCAGTGCGCGACAGACCTACAATGAGCAGTTCTTC
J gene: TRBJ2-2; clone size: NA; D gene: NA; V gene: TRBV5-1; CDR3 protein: CASSFRGDTGELFF; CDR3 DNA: TGCGCCAGCAGCTTTAGGGGGGACACCGGGGAGCTGTTTTTT
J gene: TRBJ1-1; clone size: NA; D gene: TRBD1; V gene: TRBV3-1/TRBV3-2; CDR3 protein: CASSQDTGGGSIFGWTEAFF; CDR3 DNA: TGTGCCAGCAGCCAAGATACAGGGGGCGGATCGATTTTCGGTTGGACTGAAGCTTTCTTT
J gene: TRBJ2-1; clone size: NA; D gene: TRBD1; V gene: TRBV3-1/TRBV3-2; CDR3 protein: CASSQDSGDSKRNSYNEQFF; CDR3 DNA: TGTGCCAGCAGCCAAGATTCAGGGGACAGTAAAAGAAATTCCTACAATGAGCAGTTCTTC
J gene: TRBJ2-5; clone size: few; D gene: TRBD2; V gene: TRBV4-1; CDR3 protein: CASSQDFASGMLETQYF; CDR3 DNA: TGCGCCAGCAGCCAAGATTTTGCTAGCGGGATGTTGGAGACCCAGTACTTC
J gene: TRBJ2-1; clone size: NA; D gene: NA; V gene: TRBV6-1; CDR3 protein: CASSEPLNYNEQFF; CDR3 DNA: TGTGCCAGCAGTGAACCCCTAAACTACAATGAGCAGTTCTTC
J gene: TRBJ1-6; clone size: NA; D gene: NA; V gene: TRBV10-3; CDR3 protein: CAISGRGGNSPLHF; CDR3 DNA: TGTGCCATCAGCGGCAGGGGCGGAAATTCACCCCTCCACTTT
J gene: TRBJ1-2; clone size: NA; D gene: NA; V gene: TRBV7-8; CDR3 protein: CASSLVAASNYGYTF; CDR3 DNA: TGTGCCAGCAGCTTAGTGGCAGCCTCTAACTATGGCTACACCTTC
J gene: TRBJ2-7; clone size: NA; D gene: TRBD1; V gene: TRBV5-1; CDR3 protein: CASSLVQGAFYEQYF; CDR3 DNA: TGCGCCAGCAGCTTGGTCCAGGGGGCCTTCTACGAGCAGTACTTC
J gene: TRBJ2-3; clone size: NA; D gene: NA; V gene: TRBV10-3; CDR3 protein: CAISESTQGAHTQYF; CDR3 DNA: TGTGCCATCAGTGAGTCAACACAGGGAGCCCATACGCAGTATTTT
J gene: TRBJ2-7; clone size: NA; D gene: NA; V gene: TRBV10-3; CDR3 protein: CAISEVSEQYF; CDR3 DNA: TGTGCCATCAGTGAGGTTTCCGAGCAGTACTTC
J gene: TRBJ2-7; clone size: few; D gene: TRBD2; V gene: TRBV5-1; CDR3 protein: CASSPRTSLGYEQYF; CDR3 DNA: TGCGCCAGCAGCCCTCGGACTAGTTTGGGTTACGAGCAGTACTTC
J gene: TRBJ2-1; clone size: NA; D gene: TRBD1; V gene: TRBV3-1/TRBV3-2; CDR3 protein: CASSQDVQDRGGEQFF; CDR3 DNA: TGTGCCAGCAGCCAAGATGTCCAGGACAGGGGAGGGGAGCAGTTCTTC
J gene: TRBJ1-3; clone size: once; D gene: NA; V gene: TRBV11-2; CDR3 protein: CASSLVHWNTIYF; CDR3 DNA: TGTGCCAGCAGCTTAGTGCACTGGAACACCATATATTTT
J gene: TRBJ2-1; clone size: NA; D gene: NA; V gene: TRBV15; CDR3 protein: CATSRVLDFNEQFF; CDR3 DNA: TGTGCCACCAGCAGAGTGCTAGATTTTAATGAGCAGTTCTTC
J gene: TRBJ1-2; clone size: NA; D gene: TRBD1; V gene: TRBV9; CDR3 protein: CASRADRVVGGYTF; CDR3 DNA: TGTGCCAGCAGGGCCGACAGGGTGGTGGGTGGCTACACCTTC
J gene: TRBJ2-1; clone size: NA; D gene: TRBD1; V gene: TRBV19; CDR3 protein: CASKDRAYGDEQFF; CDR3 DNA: TGTGCCAGCAAGGACAGGGCTTACGGCGATGAGCAGTTCTTC
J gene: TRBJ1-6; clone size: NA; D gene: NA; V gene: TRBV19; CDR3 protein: CASSQLGGLNSPLHF; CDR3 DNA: TGTGCCAGTAGCCAACTGGGGGGGCTTAATTCACCCCTCCACTTT
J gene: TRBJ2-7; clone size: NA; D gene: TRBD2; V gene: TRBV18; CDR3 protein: CASSPGLAGNNEQYF; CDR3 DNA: TGTGCCAGCTCTCCCGGACTAGCGGGAAACAACGAGCAGTACTTC
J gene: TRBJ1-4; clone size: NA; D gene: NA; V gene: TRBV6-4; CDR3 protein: CASGSGTPHSTNEKLFF; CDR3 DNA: TGTGCCAGCGGGAGTGGGACGCCGCACTCAACTAATGAAAAACTGTTTTTT
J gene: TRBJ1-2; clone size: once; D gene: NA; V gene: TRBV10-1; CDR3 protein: CASETGTLESDGYTF; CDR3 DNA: TGCGCCAGCGAGACCGGGACACTGGAAAGCGATGGCTACACCTTC
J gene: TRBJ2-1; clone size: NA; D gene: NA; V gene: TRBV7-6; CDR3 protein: CASSLGGASYNEQFF; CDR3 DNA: TGTGCCAGCAGCTTAGGCGGGGCCTCCTACAATGAGCAGTTCTTC
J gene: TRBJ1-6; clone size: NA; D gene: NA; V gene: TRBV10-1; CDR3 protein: CAKKDRLYSYNSPLHF; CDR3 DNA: TGCGCCAAAAAAGACAGGCTTTACTCCTATAATTCACCCCTCCACTTT
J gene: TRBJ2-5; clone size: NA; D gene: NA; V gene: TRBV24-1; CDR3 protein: CATSDPRSQETQYF; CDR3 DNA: TGTGCCACCAGTGATCCTCGATCCCAAGAGACCCAGTACTTC
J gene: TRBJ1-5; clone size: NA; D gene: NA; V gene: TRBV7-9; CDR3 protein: CASSLGDQPQHF; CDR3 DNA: TGTGCCAGCAGCTTAGGGGATCAGCCCCAGCATTTT
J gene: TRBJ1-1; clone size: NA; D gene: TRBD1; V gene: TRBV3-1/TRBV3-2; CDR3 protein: CASSQRGGSEAFF; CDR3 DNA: TGTGCCAGCAGCCAAAGAGGGGGCTCTGAAGCTTTCTTT
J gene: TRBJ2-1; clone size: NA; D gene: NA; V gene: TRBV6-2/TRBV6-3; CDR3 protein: CASSTQGNEQFF; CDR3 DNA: TGTGCCAGCAGTACCCAAGGTAATGAGCAGTTCTTC
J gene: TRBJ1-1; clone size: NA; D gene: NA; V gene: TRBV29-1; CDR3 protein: CSVDGGGNTEAFF; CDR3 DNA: TGCAGCGTTGACGGGGGTGGGAACACTGAAGCTTTCTTT